The clone carrying this TCR beta chain was found a few times. Thyroid surgery was preceded by no treatment in any patient. These data originate in a study of metastatic and nonmetastatic thyroid tumors. MiXCR re-clonotyped the PCR reads for TCRdb. Of 3,500 to 5,000 clones in the sample, under 40% were seen once. The V gene end was trimmed by 4 bases and the J gene end by 6 bases; junction bases not matched to a gene: 11. The germline V gene has CDR1 MRHNA and CDR2 SNTAGT. The CDR3 has 18 residues. This TCR came from a female donor with papillary thyroid cancer or a benign thyroid nodule (not recorded which). Some clones in this sample may be carry-over from other donors' samples. The sequencing input was adjacent normal tissue. J is TRBJ2-2 and V is TRBV6-4, with TRBD2 matching over 13 bases. CDR3 DNA: TGTGCCAGCAGTGGATTCCGGACTAGCGGGAGTCAGTCCGGGGAGCTGTTTTTT. As protein: CASSGFRTSGSQSGELFF.